The clone carrying this T cell receptor (beta chain) occurred a few times. The CDR3 spans 13 residues. The germline CDR1 and CDR2 sequences are MGHRA and YSYEKL. Trimming removed 2 bases at V and 7 bases at J, with 9 bases between. This record comes from a study of technical replicates of blood from a handful of donors. Assay used: immunoSEQ multiplex PCR; TCRdb lists only in-frame clones, some missing. The sample yields tens of thousands of clones, roughly 95% seen once. Sequenced input: T cells isolated from PBMCs. This rearrangement joins TRBV4-1 to TRBJ1-5, with TRBD1 as a possible D gene (5 bases). The TCR originated in a human donor in good health. The CDR3 bases are TGCGCCAGCAGCCAACGGCAGGGACAGCCCCAGCATTTT. Its protein product is CASSQRQGQPQHF.